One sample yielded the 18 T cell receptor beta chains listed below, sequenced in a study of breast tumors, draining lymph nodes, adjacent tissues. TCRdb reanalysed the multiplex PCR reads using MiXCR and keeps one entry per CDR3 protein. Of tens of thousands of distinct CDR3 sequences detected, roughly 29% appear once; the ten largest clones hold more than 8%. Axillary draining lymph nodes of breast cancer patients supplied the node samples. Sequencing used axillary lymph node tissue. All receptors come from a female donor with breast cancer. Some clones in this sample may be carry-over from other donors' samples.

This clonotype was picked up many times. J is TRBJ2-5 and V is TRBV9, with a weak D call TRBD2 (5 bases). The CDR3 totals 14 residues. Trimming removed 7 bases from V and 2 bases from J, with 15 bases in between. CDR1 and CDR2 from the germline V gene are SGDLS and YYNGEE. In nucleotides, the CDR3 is TGTGCCAGCGGAGGCGGCGGTAGACAAGAGACCCAGTACTTC. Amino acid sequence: CASGGGGRQETQYF.

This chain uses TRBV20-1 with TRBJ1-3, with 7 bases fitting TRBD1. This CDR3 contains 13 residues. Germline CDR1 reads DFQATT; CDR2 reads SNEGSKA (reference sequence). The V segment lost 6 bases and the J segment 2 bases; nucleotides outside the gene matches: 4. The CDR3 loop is CSATGTAGNTIYF. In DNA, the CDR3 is TGCAGTGCAACCGGGACAGCTGGAAACACCATATATTTT.

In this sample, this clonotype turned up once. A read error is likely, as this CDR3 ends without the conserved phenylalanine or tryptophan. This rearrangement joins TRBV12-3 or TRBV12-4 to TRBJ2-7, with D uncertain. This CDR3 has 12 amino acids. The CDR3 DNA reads TGTGCCGGCAGCCCCCAACGGTACGAGCAGTACTCC. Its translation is CAGSPQRYEQYS.

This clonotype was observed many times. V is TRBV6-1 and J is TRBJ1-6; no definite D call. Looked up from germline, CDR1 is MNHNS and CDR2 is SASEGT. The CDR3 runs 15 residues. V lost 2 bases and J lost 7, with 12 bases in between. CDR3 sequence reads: CASSEQLSGNSPLHF. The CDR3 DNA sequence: TGTGCCAGCAGTGAACAACTCAGCGGGAATTCACCCCTCCACTTT.

The CDR3 bases are TGCAGTGCAGGGGCAGGGGCGAGAGATGCGCAGTTCTTC. Encoded protein: CSAGAGARDAQFF. V usage is TRBV20-1 and J usage is TRBJ2-1, with D possibly matching TRBD1 (6 bases). Germline CDR1 reads DFQATT; CDR2 reads SNEGSKA (reference sequence). V lost 6 bases and J lost 12, with 21 bases in between. CDR3 size: 13 residues.

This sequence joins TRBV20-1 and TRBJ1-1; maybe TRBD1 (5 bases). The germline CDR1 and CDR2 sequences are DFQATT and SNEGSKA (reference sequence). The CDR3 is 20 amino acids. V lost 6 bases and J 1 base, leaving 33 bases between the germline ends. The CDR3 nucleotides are TGCAGTGCCACAACACCAAATAGAGACAGTTGGATATGGACGAACACTGAAGCTTTCTTT. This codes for CSATTPNRDSWIWTNTEAFF.

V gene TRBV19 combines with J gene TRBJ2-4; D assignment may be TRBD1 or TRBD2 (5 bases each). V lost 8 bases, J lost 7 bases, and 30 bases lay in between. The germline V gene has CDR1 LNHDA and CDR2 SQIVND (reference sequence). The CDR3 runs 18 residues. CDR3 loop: CASALTRDGPLGRNIQYF. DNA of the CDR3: TGTGCCAGTGCTCTTACCCGGGACGGACCGCTGGGGCGGAACATTCAGTACTTC. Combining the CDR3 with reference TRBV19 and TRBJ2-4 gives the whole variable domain DGGITQSPKYLFRKEGQNVTLSCEQNLNHDAMYWYRQDPGQGLRLIYYSQIVNDFQKGDIAEGYSVSREKKESFPLTVTSAQKNPTAFYLCASALTRDGPLGRNIQYFGAGTRLSVL.

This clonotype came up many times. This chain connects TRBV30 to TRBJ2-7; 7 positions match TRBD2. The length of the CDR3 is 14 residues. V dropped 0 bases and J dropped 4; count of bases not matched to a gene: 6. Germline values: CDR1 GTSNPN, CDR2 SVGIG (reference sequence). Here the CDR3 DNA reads TGTGCCTGGAGTGTCGGGGGGAACCTATACGAGCAGTACTTC. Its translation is CAWSVGGNLYEQYF.

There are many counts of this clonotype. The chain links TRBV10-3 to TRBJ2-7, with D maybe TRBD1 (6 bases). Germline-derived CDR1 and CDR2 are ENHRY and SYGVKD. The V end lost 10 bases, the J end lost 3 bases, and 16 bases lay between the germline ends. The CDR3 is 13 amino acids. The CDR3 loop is CATVRDTHYEQYF. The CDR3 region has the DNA TGTGCCACCGTCCGGGACACCCACTACGAGCAGTACTTC.

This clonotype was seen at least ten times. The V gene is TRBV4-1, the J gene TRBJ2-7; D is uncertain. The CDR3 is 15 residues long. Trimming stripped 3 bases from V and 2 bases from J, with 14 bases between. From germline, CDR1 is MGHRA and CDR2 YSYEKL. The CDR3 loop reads CASSHQVTVAYEQYF. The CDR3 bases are TGCGCCAGCAGCCACCAGGTGACGGTTGCCTACGAGCAGTACTTC.

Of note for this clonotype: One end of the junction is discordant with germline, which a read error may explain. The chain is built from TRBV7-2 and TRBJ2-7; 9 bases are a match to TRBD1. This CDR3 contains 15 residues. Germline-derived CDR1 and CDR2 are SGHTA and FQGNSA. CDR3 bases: TGTGCCAGCAGCTTAGCTGCGGGACAGGGATACGAGCAGCACTTC. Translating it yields CASSLAAGQGYEQHF.

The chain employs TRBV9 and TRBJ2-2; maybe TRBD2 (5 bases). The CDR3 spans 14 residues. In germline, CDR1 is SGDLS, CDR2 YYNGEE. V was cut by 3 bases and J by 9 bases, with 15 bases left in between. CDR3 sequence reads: CASSESGSPRELFF. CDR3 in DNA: TGTGCCAGCAGCGAGTCGGGATCACCGAGGGAGCTGTTTTTT.

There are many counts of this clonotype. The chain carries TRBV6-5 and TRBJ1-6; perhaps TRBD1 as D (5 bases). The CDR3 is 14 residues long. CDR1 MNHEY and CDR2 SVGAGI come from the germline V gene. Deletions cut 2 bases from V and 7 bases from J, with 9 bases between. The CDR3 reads CASSYRGKNSPLHF. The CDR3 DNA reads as TGTGCCAGCAGTTACAGGGGCAAAAATTCACCCCTCCACTTT.

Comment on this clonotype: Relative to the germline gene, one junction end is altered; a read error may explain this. The CDR3 coding sequence is TGCGCCAGCAGCTCCATCTTGCGGCAGGGGAGTGACGAGCAGTACTTC. The encoded protein is CASSSILRQGSDEQYF. The chain joins TRBV7-9 to TRBJ2-7; weak D call: TRBD1 (6 bases). This CDR3 has 16 residues. Germline loops: CDR1 SEHNR, CDR2 FQNEAQ (reference sequence). The variable domain in full, completed from reference TRBV7-9 and TRBJ2-7, reads DTGVSQNPRHKITKRGQNVTFRCDPISEHNRLYWYRQTLGQGPEFLTYFQNEAQLEKSRLLSDRFSAERPKGSFSTLEIQRTEQGDSAMYLCASSSILRQGSDEQYFGPGTRLTVT.

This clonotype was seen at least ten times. DNA of the CDR3: TGTGCCAGCAGCTACGTCAGGAACACAGATACGCAGTATTTT. Residues: CASSYVRNTDTQYF. V usage is TRBV6-2 or TRBV6-3 and J usage is TRBJ2-3; D unresolved. From germline, CDR1 is MNHEY and CDR2 SVGEGT. The CDR3 has 14 amino acids. Deletions cut 6 bases from V and 2 bases from J, with 12 bases between.

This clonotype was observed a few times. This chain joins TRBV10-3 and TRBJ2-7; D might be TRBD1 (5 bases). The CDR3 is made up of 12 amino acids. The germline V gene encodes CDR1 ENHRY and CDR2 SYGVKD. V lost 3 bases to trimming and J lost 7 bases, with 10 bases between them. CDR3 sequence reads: CAISDRVGEQYF. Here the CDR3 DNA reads TGTGCCATCAGTGACAGGGTTGGGGAGCAGTACTTC.

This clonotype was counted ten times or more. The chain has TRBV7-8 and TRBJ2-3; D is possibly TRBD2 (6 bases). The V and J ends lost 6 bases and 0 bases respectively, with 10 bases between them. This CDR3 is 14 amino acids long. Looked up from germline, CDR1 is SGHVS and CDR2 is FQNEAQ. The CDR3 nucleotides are TGTGCCAGCAGTTGGGCGGGGAGCACAGATACGCAGTATTTT. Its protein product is CASSWAGSTDTQYF.

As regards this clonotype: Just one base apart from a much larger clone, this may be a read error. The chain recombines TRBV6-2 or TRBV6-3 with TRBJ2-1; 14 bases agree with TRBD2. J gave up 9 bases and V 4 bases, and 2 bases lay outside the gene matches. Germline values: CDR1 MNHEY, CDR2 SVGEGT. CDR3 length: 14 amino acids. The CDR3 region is CASSWTSGRSEQFF. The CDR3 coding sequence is TGTGCCAGCAGTTGGACTAGCGGGAGGAGTGAGCAGTTCTTC.